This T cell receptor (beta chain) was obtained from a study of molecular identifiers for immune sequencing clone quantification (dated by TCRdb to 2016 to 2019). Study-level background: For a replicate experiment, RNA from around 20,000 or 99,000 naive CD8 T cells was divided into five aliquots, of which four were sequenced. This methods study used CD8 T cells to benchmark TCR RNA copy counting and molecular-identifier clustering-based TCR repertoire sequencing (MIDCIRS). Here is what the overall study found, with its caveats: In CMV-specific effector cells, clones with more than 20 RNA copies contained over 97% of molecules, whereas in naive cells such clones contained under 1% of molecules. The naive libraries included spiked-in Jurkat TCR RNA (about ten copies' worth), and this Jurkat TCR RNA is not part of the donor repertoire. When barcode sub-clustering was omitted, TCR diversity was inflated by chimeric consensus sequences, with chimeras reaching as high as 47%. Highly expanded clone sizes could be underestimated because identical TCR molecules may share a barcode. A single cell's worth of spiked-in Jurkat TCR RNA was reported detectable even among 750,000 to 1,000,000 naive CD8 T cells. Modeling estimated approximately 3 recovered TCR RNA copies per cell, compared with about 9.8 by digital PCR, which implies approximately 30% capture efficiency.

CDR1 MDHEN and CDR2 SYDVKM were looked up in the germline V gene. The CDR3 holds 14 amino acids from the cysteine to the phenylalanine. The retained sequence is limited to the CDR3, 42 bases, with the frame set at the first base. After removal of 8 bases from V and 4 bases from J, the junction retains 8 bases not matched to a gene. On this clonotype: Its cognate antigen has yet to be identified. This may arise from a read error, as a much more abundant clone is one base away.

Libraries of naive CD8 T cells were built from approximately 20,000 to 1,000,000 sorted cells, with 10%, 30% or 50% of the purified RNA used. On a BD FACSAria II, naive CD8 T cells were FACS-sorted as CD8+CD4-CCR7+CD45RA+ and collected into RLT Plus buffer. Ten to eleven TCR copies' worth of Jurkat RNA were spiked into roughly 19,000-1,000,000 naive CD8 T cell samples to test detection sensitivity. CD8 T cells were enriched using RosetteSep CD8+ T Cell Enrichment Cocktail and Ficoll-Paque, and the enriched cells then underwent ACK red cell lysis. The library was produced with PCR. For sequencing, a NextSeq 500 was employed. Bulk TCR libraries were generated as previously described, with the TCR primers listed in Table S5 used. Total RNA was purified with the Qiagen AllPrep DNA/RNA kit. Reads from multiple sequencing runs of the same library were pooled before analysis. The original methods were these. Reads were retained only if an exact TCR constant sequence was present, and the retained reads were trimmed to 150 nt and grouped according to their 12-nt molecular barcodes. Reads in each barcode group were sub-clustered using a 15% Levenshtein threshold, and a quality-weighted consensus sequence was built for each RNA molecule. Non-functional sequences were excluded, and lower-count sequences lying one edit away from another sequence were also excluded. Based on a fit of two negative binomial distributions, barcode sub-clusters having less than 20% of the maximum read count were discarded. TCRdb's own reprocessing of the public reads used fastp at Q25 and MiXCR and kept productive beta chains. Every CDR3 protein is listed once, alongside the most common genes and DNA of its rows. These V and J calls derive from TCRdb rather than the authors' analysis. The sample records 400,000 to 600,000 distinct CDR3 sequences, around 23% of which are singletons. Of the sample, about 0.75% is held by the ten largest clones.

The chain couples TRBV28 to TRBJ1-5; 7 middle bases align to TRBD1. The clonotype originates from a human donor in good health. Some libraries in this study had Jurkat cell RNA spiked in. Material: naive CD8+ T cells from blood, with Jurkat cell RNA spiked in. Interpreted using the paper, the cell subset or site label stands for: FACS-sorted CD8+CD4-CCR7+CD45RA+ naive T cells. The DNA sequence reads TGTGCCAGCTGCCAGACAGGGTATAATCAGCCCCAGCATTTT. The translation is CASCQTGYNQPQHF.